This is a list of T cell receptor beta chains from one sample in a study of blood T cell repertoires in COVID-19. Profiling relied on immunoSEQ multiplex PCR, and the TCRdb table lists in-frame clones only, not all of them. The table records some 350,000 clones, roughly 87% of them present only once. The source material was PBMCs or T cells enriched from blood (not recorded which). The receptors were sampled from a young woman who had recovered from COVID-19. Both conserved end residues are part of each CDR3. The order of the fields is clone size, V gene, J gene, D gene, CDR3 protein, CDR3 DNA. D genes are given only for firm matches. Expanded clones get a size class; other rows say once, few or many, or leave the size out.

size: -; V: TRBV19; J: TRBJ2-1; D: TRBD2; CDR3: CASSIDSSGRTYPEQFF; DNA: TGTGCCAGTAGTATAGACTCTAGCGGGAGGACTTACCCTGAGCAGTTCTTC
size: -; V: TRBV19; J: TRBJ2-3; D: TRBD2; CDR3: CASTDGGETSTDTQYF; DNA: TGTGCCAGTACCGATGGGGGGGAAACTAGCACAGATACGCAGTATTTT
size: -; V: TRBV4-1; J: TRBJ2-2; D: -; CDR3: CASRGGALPNTGELFF; DNA: TGCGCCAGCAGGGGGGGGGCCTTACCGAACACCGGGGAGCTGTTTTTT
size: -; V: TRBV2; J: TRBJ2-3; D: -; CDR3: CASRIGLGGPTDTQYF; DNA: TGTGCCAGCAGGATTGGGTTGGGGGGACCCACAGATACGCAGTATTTT
size: once; V: TRBV3-1/TRBV3-2; J: TRBJ2-5; D: -; CDR3: CASSPAGETQYF; DNA: TGTGCCAGCAGCCCGGCAGGAGAGACCCAGTACTTC
size: once; V: TRBV28; J: TRBJ1-1; D: TRBD1; CDR3: CASSLSTMTGVNTEAFF; DNA: TGTGCCAGCAGTTTATCCACAATGACAGGGGTGAACACTGAAGCTTTCTTT
size: -; V: TRBV10-3; J: TRBJ2-3; D: TRBD1; CDR3: CAISEPGQGARTDTQYF; DNA: TGTGCCATCAGTGAGCCAGGACAGGGGGCCCGCACAGATACGCAGTATTTT
size: -; V: TRBV7-8; J: TRBJ2-2; D: TRBD1; CDR3: CASSPHRGQGNTGELFF; DNA: TGTGCCAGCAGCCCCCATAGGGGACAGGGGAACACCGGGGAGCTGTTTTTT
size: -; V: TRBV27; J: TRBJ1-4; D: -; CDR3: CASSLRFSPNEKLFF; DNA: TGTGCCAGCAGTTTAAGGTTTAGCCCAAATGAAAAACTGTTTTTT
size: -; V: TRBV7-3; J: TRBJ2-1; D: TRBD2; CDR3: CASSAVAAGGYNEQFF; DNA: TGTGCCAGCAGCGCGGTAGCCGCGGGGGGGTACAATGAGCAGTTCTTC
size: once; V: TRBV7-2; J: TRBJ1-5; D: TRBD1; CDR3: CASSYDRGGNQPQHF; DNA: TGTGCCAGCAGCTACGACAGGGGGGGTAATCAGCCCCAGCATTTT
size: once; V: TRBV6-5; J: TRBJ1-6; D: TRBD1; CDR3: CASSGTVVGLHF; DNA: TGTGCCAGCAGCGGGACAGTCGTGGGCCTCCACTTT
size: -; V: TRBV12-3/TRBV12-4; J: TRBJ1-1; D: -; CDR3: CASSVGGPEAFF; DNA: TGTGCCAGCAGCGTGGGGGGGCCTGAAGCTTTCTTT
size: -; V: TRBV5-4; J: TRBJ2-2; D: TRBD1; CDR3: CASSPTGGNTGELFF; DNA: TGTGCCAGCAGTCCAACAGGGGGGAACACCGGGGAGCTGTTTTTT
size: -; V: TRBV28; J: TRBJ1-5; D: -; CDR3: CASRHSLGTLNQPQHF; DNA: TGTGCCAGCAGACACTCCCTCGGGACACTCAATCAGCCCCAGCATTTT
size: -; V: TRBV6-5; J: TRBJ1-3; D: -; CDR3: CASSFLLTDTIYF; DNA: TGTGCCAGCAGTTTCCTGTTGACAGACACCATATATTTT
size: -; V: TRBV7-9; J: TRBJ1-3; D: -; CDR3: CASSLPSGGSSGNTIYF; DNA: TGTGCCAGCAGCTTACCCTCCGGCGGAAGCTCTGGAAACACCATATATTTT
size: once; V: TRBV10-1; J: TRBJ2-5; D: -; CDR3: CASSDPGQETQYF; DNA: TGCGCCAGCAGTGATCCAGGCCAAGAGACCCAGTACTTC
size: few; V: TRBV29-1; J: TRBJ2-1; D: TRBD2; CDR3: CSVEWSSGRGSYNEQFF; DNA: TGCAGCGTTGAATGGTCTAGCGGGAGGGGTTCCTACAATGAGCAGTTCTTC
size: -; V: TRBV4-1; J: TRBJ2-7; D: TRBD1; CDR3: CASGDMRDDRGQGEQYF; DNA: TGCGCCAGCGGAGACATGAGAGACGACAGGGGCCAGGGCGAGCAGTACTTC
size: -; V: TRBV29-1; J: TRBJ2-1; D: TRBD2; CDR3: CSVRLAAREQFF; DNA: TGCAGCGTTAGGCTAGCGGCTAGAGAGCAGTTCTTC
size: once; V: TRBV27; J: TRBJ2-1; D: TRBD2; CDR3: CASSLLAGGWDEQFF; DNA: TGTGCCAGCAGTTTATTGGCGGGGGGCTGGGATGAGCAGTTCTTC
size: -; V: TRBV5-4; J: TRBJ1-2; D: TRBD1; CDR3: CASSFRRQGYGYTF; DNA: TGTGCCAGCAGCTTTAGGAGACAGGGCTATGGCTACACCTTC
size: -; V: TRBV12-3/TRBV12-4; J: TRBJ1-2; D: TRBD1; CDR3: CASSQQGYYGYTF; DNA: TGTGCCAGCAGTCAACAGGGGTACTATGGCTACACCTTC
size: -; V: TRBV27; J: TRBJ2-1; D: TRBD2; CDR3: CASSPTSGAVNRYNEQFF; DNA: TGTGCCAGCAGTCCCACTAGCGGGGCCGTCAATCGCTACAATGAGCAGTTCTTC
size: once; V: TRBV5-6; J: TRBJ2-2; D: -; CDR3: CASSLALRAGELFF; DNA: TGTGCCAGCAGCTTGGCACTGCGTGCCGGGGAGCTGTTTTTT
size: -; V: TRBV11-3; J: TRBJ1-1; D: TRBD1; CDR3: CASSLGGTGTEAFF; DNA: TGTGCCAGCAGCTTAGGAGGGACAGGCACTGAAGCTTTCTTT
size: -; V: TRBV6-6; J: TRBJ1-4; D: -; CDR3: CASSYALGGGNEKLFF; DNA: TGTGCCAGCAGTTACGCGTTGGGGGGAGGTAATGAAAAACTGTTTTTT
size: -; V: TRBV12-3/TRBV12-4; J: TRBJ2-7; D: -; CDR3: CASSLALSYEQYF; DNA: TGTGCCAGCAGCCTAGCCCTCTCCTACGAGCAGTACTTC
size: -; V: TRBV5-6; J: TRBJ1-3; D: -; CDR3: CASSPRVSSGNTIYF; DNA: TGTGCCAGCAGCCCCAGGGTGAGCTCTGGAAACACCATATATTTT
size: once; V: TRBV5-4; J: TRBJ2-1; D: -; CDR3: CASSPELAGGNEQFF; DNA: TGTGCCAGCAGCCCAGAACTAGCCGGAGGCAATGAGCAGTTCTTC
size: -; V: TRBV6-1; J: TRBJ2-2; D: TRBD1; CDR3: CASSTGQARTGELFF; DNA: TGTGCCAGCAGTACAGGACAGGCAAGGACCGGGGAGCTGTTTTTT
size: -; V: TRBV6-1; J: TRBJ1-5; D: -; CDR3: CASSDMPGDQPQHF; DNA: TGTGCCAGCAGTGATATGCCAGGCGATCAGCCCCAGCATTTT
size: -; V: TRBV19; J: TRBJ2-3; D: TRBD2; CDR3: CASSRPRTSYEDTQYF; DNA: TGTGCCAGTAGTAGGCCCAGGACTAGCTATGAAGATACGCAGTATTTT
size: -; V: TRBV5-1; J: TRBJ1-6; D: TRBD1; CDR3: CASSLEGQGTSYNSPLHF; DNA: TGCGCCAGCAGCTTGGAGGGACAGGGGACCTCCTATAATTCACCCCTCCACTTT
size: -; V: TRBV2; J: TRBJ1-2; D: -; CDR3: CASSDRYGYTF; DNA: TGTGCCAGCAGTGACCGGTATGGCTACACCTTC
size: -; V: TRBV5-4; J: TRBJ2-5; D: -; CDR3: CASSAGLAKETQYF; DNA: TGTGCCAGCAGCGCGGGACTCGCCAAAGAGACCCAGTACTTC
size: -; V: TRBV19; J: TRBJ2-1; D: TRBD1; CDR3: CASWGQGGGEQFF; DNA: TGTGCCAGTTGGGGACAGGGAGGGGGTGAGCAGTTCTTC
size: -; V: TRBV11-2; J: TRBJ1-1; D: -; CDR3: CASSHGLRVNTEAFF; DNA: TGTGCCAGCAGCCATGGACTGAGGGTGAACACTGAAGCTTTCTTT
size: -; V: TRBV5-1; J: TRBJ2-1; D: -; CDR3: CASSSPGQYNEQFF; DNA: TGCGCCAGCAGCTCACCCGGACAGTACAATGAGCAGTTCTTC
size: -; V: TRBV3-1/TRBV3-2; J: TRBJ1-3; D: -; CDR3: CASSQSPTGNTIYF; DNA: TGTGCCAGCAGCCAAAGCCCAACTGGAAACACCATATATTTT
size: once; V: TRBV2; J: TRBJ1-1; D: TRBD1; CDR3: CASSVEGQAEAFF; DNA: TGTGCCAGCAGTGTAGAGGGACAGGCTGAAGCTTTCTTT
size: -; V: TRBV18; J: TRBJ1-4; D: -; CDR3: CASWRGSRAEKLFF; DNA: TGTGCCAGCTGGCGAGGGTCGCGTGCTGAAAAACTGTTTTTT
size: -; V: TRBV29-1; J: TRBJ1-2; D: -; CDR3: CSVAGVGRANYGYTF; DNA: TGCAGCGTTGCGGGGGTGGGGAGAGCTAACTATGGCTACACCTTC
size: -; V: TRBV2; J: TRBJ1-1; D: -; CDR3: CASNLLWAGQAFF; DNA: TGTGCCAGCAACCTCCTCTGGGCAGGCCAAGCTTTCTTT
size: -; V: TRBV11-2; J: TRBJ1-3; D: -; CDR3: CASSFDRLSGNTIYF; DNA: TGTGCCAGCAGCTTCGACAGACTCTCTGGAAACACCATATATTTT
size: -; V: TRBV7-8; J: TRBJ2-6; D: TRBD2; CDR3: CASSLAAAGTTGANVLTF; DNA: TGTGCCAGCAGCTTAGCGGCAGCGGGAACAACTGGGGCCAACGTCCTGACTTTC
size: -; V: TRBV15; J: TRBJ1-3; D: -; CDR3: CATSKSRESGNTIYF; DNA: TGTGCCACCAGCAAGAGCAGGGAATCTGGAAACACCATATATTTT